This T cell receptor beta chain was documented in a study of CD8+ T cells in alopecia areata. The germline V gene encodes CDR1 WSHSY and CDR2 SAAADI. The ends were cut back, 5 bases at V and 4 bases at J, with 14 bases in the middle. The CDR3 length is 14 residues. Following RNA extraction, reverse transcription yielded cDNA that acted as the sequencing template. TCRdb's table, derived via immunoSEQ multiplex PCR, lists solely in-frame clones and lacks some. This table has 180,000 or so clones, 53% appearing once. Treatment given: oral pan-JAK inhibitor, 5-10 mg twice daily. The chain has TRBV10-2 and TRBJ1-1; the D gene is possibly TRBD1 (5 bases). The sample was CD8+ T cells sorted from blood, taken at week 24, from a patient treated with tofacitinib. This receptor was obtained from a human donor with alopecia areata. The CDR3 nucleotides read TGCGCCAGCAGTTCTTCCAGGGAACGCACTGAAGCTTTCTTT. It is translated as CASSSSRERTEAFF.